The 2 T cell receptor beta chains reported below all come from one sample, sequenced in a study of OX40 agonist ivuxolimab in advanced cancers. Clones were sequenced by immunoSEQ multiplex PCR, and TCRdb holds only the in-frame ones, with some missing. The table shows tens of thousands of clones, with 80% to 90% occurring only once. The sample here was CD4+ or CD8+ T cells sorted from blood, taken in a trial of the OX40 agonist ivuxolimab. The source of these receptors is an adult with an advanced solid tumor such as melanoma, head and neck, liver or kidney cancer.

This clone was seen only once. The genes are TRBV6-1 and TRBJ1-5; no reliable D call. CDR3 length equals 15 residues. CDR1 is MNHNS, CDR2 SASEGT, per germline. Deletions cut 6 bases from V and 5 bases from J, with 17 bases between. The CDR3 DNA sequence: TGTGCCAGCAGGCCAGGCCCGGGCGGGGATCAGCCCCAGCATTTT. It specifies CASRPGPGGDQPQHF.

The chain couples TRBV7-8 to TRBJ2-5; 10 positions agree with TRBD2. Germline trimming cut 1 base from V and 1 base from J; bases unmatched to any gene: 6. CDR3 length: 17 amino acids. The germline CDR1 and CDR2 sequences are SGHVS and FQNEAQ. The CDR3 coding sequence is TGTGCCAGCAGCTTAGTAAGAGCGGGGGGGGTCCAAGAGACCCAGTACTTC. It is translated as CASSLVRAGGVQETQYF.